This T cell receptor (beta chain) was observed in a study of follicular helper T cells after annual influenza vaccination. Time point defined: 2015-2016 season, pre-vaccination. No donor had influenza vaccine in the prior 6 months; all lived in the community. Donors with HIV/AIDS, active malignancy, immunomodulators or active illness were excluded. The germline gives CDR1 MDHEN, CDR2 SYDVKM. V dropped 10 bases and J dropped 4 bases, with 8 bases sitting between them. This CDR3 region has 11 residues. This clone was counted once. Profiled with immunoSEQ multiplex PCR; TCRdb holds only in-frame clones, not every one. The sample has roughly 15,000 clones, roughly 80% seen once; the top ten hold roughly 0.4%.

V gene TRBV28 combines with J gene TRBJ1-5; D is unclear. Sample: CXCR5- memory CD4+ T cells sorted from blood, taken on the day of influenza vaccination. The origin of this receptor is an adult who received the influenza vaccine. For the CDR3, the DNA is TGTGCCACCCTGGGGAATCAGCCCCAGCATTTT. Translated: CATLGNQPQHF.